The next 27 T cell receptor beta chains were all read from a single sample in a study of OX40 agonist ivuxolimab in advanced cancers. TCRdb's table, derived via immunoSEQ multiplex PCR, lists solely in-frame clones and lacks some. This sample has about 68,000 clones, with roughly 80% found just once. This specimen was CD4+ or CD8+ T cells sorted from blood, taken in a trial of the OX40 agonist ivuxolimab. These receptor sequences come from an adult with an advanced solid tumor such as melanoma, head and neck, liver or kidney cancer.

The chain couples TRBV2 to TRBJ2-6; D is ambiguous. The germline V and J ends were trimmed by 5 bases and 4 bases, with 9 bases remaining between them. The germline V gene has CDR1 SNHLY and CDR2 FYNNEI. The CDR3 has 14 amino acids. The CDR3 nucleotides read TGTGCCAGCAGTACGGACCGAGGGGCCAACGTCCTGACTTTC. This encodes CASSTDRGANVLTF. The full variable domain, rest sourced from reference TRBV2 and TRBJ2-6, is EPEVTQTPSHQVTQMGQEVILRCVPISNHLYFYWYRQILGQKVEFLVSFYNNEISEKSEIFDDQFSVERPDGSNFTLKIRSTKLEDSAMYFCASSTDRGANVLTFGAGSRLTVL.

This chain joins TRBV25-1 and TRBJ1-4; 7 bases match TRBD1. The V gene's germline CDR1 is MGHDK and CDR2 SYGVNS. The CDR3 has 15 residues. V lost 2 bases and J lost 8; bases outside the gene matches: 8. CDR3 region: CASSEPLGGGEKLFF. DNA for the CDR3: TGTGCCAGCAGTGAACCCCTAGGGGGCGGGGAAAAACTGTTTTTT.

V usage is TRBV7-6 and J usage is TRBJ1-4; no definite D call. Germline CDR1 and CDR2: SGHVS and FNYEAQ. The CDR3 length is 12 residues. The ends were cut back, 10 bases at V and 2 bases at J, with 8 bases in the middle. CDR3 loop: CATSPTNEKLFF. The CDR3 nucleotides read TGTGCCACCTCCCCGACTAATGAAAAACTGTTTTTT.

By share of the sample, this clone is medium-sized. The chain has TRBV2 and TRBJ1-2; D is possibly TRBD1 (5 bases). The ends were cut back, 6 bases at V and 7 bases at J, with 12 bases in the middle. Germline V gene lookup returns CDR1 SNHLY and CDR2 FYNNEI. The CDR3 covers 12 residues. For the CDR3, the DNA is TGTGCCAGCAGGGGGACGGGACGTGGCTACACCTTC. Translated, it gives CASRGTGRGYTF.

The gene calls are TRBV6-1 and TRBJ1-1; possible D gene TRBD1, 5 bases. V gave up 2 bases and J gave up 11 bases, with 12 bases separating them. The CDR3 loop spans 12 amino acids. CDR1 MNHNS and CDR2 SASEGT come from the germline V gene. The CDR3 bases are TGTGCCAGCAGTGAAAGGGAGACAGACGCTTTCTTT. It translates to CASSERETDAFF.

This chain's CDR3 is CASSIFGQGTSNQPQHF. The CDR3 DNA sequence: TGTGCCAGTAGTATATTCGGACAGGGGACTAGCAATCAGCCCCAGCATTTT. The V gene is TRBV19, the J gene TRBJ1-5; 9 bases agree with TRBD1. Looked up from germline, CDR1 is LNHDA and CDR2 is SQIVND (reference sequence). The CDR3 has 17 amino acids. V lost 2 bases to trimming and J lost 0 bases; unmatched junction nucleotides: 5.

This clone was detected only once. In DNA, the CDR3 is TGTGCCAGCAGTGAAGGGGGCAGGGGGCGCGCTAATGAGCAGTTCTTC. Residues: CASSEGGRGRANEQFF. The rearrangement uses TRBV2 and TRBJ2-1; TRBD1 matches at 8 bases. The CDR3 runs to 16 residues. V shed 1 base, J shed 7 bases, and the junction held 9 bases outside the gene matches. CDR1 and CDR2 from the germline V gene are SNHLY and FYNNEI.

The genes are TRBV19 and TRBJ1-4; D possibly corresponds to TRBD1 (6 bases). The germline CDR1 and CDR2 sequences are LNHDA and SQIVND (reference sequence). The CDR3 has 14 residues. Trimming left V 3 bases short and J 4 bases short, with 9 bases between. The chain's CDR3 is CASSIRTVNEKLFF. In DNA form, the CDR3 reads TGTGCCAGTAGTATTAGGACAGTTAATGAAAAACTGTTTTTT. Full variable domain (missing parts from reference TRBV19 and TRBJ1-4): DGGITQSPKYLFRKEGQNVTLSCEQNLNHDAMYWYRQDPGQGLRLIYYSQIVNDFQKGDIAEGYSVSREKKESFPLTVTSAQKNPTAFYLCASSIRTVNEKLFFGSGTQLSVL.

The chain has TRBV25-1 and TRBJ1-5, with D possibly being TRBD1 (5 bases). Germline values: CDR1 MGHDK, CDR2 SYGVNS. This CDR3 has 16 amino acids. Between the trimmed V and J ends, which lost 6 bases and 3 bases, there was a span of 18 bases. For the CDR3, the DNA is TGTGCCAGCAGCCGGGGGGAGGCAGGACCCAATCAGCCCCAGCATTTT. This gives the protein CASSRGEAGPNQPQHF.

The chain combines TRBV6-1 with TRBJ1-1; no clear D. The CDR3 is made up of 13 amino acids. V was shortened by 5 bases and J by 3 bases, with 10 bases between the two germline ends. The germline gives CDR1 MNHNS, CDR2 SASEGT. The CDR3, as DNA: TGTGCCAGCAGTCCTTGGTGGGACACTGAAGCTTTCTTT. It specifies CASSPWWDTEAFF.

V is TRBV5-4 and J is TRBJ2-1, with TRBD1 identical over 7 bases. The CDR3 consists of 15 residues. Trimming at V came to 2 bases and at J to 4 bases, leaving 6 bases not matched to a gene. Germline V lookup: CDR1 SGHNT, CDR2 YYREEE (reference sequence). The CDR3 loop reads CASSLQGRQYNEQFF. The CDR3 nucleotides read TGTGCCAGCAGCTTACAGGGGCGACAATACAATGAGCAGTTCTTC.

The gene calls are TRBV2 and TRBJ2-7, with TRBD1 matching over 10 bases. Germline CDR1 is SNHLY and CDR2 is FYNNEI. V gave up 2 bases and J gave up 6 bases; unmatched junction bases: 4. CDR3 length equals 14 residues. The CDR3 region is CASSESTGGREQYF. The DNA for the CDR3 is TGTGCCAGCAGTGAATCGACAGGGGGCCGCGAGCAGTACTTC. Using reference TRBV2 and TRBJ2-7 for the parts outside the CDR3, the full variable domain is EPEVTQTPSHQVTQMGQEVILRCVPISNHLYFYWYRQILGQKVEFLVSFYNNEISEKSEIFDDQFSVERPDGSNFTLKIRSTKLEDSAMYFCASSESTGGREQYFGPGTRLTVT.

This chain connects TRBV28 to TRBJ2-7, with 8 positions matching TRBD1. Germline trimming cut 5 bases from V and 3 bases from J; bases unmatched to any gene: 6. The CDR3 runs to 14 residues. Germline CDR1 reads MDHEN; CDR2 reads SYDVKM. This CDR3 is CASSLSGTGYEQYF. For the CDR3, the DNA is TGTGCCAGCAGTCTTTCCGGGACAGGCTACGAGCAGTACTTC.

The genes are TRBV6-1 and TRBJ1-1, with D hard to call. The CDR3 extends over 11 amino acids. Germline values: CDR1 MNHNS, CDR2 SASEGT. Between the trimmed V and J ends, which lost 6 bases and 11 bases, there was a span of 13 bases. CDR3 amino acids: CASSVLGSAFF. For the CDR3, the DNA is TGTGCCAGCAGCGTTTTAGGGTCCGCTTTCTTT.

The CDR3 bases are TGTGCCAGCAGCCAAGACAGGGGCAGTGAAGCTTTCTTT. It codes for CASSQDRGSEAFF. The rearrangement joins TRBV5-6 to TRBJ1-1; 8 bases match TRBD1. Germline V CDR1 and CDR2: SGHDT, YYEEEE. Trimming at V came to 4 bases and at J to 7 bases, leaving 6 bases not matched to a gene. CDR3 length: 13 amino acids.

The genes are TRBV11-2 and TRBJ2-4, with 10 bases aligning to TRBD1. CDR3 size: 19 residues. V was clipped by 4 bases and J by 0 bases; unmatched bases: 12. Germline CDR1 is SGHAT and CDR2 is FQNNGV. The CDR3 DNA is TGTGCCAGCAGCTGGGGGCGAGACAGGGGGCGGGTAGCCAAAAACATTCAGTACTTC. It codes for CASSWGRDRGRVAKNIQYF.

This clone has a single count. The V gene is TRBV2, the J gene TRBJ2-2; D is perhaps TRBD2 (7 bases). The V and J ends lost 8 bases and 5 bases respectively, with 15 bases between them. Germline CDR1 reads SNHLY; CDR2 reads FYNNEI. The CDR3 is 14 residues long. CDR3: CASGKGGATGELFF. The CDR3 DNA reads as TGTGCCAGCGGAAAAGGGGGGGCGACCGGGGAGCTGTTTTTT. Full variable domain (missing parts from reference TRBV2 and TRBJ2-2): EPEVTQTPSHQVTQMGQEVILRCVPISNHLYFYWYRQILGQKVEFLVSFYNNEISEKSEIFDDQFSVERPDGSNFTLKIRSTKLEDSAMYFCASGKGGATGELFFGEGSRLTVL.

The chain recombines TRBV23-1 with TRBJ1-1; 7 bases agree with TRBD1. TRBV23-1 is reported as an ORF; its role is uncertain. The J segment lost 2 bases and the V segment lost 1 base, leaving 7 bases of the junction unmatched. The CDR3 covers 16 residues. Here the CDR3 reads CASSQFPGQVNTEAFF. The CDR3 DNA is TGCGCCAGCAGTCAATTCCCCGGACAGGTTAACACTGAAGCTTTCTTT.

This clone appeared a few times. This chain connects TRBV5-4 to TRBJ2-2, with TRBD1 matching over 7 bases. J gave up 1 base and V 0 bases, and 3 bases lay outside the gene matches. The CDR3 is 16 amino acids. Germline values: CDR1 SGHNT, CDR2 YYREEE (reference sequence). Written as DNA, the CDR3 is TGTGCCAGCAGCTTGGCCTGGACAGGGAACACCGGGGAGCTGTTTTTT. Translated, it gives CASSLAWTGNTGELFF.

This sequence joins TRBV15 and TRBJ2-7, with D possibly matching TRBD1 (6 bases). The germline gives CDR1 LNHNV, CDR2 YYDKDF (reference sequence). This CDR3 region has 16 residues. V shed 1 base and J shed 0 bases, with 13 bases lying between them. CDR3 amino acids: CATSRVTGTYSYEQYF. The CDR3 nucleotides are TGTGCCACCAGCAGAGTTACCGGGACATACTCCTACGAGCAGTACTTC.

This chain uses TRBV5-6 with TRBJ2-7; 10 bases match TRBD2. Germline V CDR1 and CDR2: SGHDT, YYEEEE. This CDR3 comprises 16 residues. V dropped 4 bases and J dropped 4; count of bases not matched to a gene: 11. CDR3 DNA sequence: TGTGCCAGCAGCACGGATAGCGGGGGGATTTTGTACGAGCAGTACTTC. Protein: CASSTDSGGILYEQYF.

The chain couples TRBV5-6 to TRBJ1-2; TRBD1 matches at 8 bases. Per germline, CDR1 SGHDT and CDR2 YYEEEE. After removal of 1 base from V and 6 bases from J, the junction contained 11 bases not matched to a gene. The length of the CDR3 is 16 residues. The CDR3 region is CASSLSPGQASNGYTF. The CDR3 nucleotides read TGTGCCAGCAGCTTGTCCCCGGGACAGGCCTCCAATGGCTACACCTTC.

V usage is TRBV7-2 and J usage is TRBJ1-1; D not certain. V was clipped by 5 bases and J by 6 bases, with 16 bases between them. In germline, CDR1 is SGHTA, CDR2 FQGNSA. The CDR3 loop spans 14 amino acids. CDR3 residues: CASSGSTRRAEAFF. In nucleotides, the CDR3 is TGTGCCAGCAGCGGATCTACGAGAAGGGCTGAAGCTTTCTTT.

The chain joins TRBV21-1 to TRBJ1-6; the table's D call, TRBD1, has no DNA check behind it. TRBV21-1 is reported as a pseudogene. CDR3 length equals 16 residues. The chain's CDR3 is CASSGQGGSYNSPLHF. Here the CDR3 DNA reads TGTGCCAGCAGCGGACAGGGTGGCTCCTATAATTCACCCCTCCACTTT.

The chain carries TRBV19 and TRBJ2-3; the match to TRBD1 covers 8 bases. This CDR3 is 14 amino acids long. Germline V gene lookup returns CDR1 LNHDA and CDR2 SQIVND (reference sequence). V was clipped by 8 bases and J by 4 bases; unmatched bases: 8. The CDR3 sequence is CASSEDRAADTQYF. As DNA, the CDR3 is TGTGCCAGTTCCGAGGACAGGGCGGCAGATACGCAGTATTTT.

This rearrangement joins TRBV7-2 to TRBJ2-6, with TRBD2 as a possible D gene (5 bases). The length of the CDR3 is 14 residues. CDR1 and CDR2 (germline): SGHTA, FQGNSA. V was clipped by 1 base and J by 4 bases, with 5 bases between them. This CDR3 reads CASSLGGGANVLTF. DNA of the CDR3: TGTGCCAGCAGCTTAGGCGGGGGGGCCAACGTCCTGACTTTC. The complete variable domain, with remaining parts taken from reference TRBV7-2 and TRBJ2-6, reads GAGVSQSPSNKVTEKGKDVELRCDPISGHTALYWYRQSLGQGLEFLIYFQGNSAPDKSGLPSDRFSAERTGGSVSTLTIQRTQQEDSAVYLCASSLGGGANVLTFGAGSRLTVL.

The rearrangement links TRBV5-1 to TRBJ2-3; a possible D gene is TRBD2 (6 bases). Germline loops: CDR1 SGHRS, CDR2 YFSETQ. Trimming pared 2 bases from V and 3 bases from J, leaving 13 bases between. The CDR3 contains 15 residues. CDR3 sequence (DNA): TGCGCCAGCAGCTTTCCCAGCGGGTCTACAGATACGCAGTATTTT. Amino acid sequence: CASSFPSGSTDTQYF.